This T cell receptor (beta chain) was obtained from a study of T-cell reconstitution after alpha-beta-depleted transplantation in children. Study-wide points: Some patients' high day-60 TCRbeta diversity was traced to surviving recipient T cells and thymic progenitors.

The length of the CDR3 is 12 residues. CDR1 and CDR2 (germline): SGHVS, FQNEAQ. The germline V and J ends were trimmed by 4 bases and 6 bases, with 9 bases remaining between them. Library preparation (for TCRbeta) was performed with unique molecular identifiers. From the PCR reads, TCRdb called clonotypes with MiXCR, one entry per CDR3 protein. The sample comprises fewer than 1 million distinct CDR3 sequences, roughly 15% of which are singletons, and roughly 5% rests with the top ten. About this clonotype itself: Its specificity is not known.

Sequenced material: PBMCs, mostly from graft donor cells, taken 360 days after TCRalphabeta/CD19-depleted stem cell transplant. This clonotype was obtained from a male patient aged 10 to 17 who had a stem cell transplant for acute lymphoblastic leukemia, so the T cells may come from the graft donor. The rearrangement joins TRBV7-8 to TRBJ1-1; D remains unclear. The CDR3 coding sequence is TGTGCCAGCAGCTCTGGACGAGCTGAAGCTTTCTTT. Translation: CASSSGRAEAFF.